This TCR beta chain was recovered during a study of cytomegalovirus exposure and HLA in healthy donors. Primers included in the PCR were 60 Vbeta and 13 Jbeta primers. Libraries were prepared by immunoSEQ multiplex PCR; TCRdb keeps only in-frame clonotypes and omits some of them. The profile shows around 160,000 clones, approximately 88% of them singletons. This CDR3 contains 12 residues. Germline V CDR1 and CDR2: SQVTM, ANQGSEA. V was clipped by 0 bases and J by 8 bases, with 10 bases between them. The TCR comes from a woman aged 18-29 years in good health and CMV-seronegative. This chain connects TRBV29-1 to TRBJ1-1, with a possible D match to TRBD1 (5 bases). Material for sequencing was PBMCs. For the CDR3, the DNA is TGCAGCGTTGAAGATTCGGCAGGGGAAGCTTTCTTT. Encoded protein: CSVEDSAGEAFF.